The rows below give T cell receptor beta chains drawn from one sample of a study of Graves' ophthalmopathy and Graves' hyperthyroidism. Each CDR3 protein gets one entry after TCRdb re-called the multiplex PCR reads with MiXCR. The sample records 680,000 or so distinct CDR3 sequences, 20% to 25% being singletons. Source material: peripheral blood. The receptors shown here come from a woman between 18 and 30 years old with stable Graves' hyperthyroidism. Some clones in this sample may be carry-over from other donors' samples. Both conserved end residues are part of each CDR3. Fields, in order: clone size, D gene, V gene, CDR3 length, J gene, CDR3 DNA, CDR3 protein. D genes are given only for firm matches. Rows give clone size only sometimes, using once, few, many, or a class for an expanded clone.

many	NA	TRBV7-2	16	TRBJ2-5	TGTGCCAGCAGCTTTCAGGGGGGCGGGTGGAAAGAGACCCAGTACTTC	CASSFQGGGWKETQYF
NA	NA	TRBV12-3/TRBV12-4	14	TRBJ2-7	TGTGCCAGCAGTTTACTCGACGGGGACTACGAGCAGTACTTC	CASSLLDGDYEQYF
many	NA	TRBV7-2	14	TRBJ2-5	TGTGCCAGCGCACCAGGGGGGCCACAAGAGACCCAGTACTTC	CASAPGGPQETQYF
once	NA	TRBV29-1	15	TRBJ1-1	TGCAGCGTAGCGAGAGGAAGGCCCAGGGTCGCTGAAGCTTTCTTT	CSVARGRPRVAEAFF
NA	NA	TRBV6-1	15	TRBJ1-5	TGTGCCAGCAGTGAAACGACGCACGGCAATCAGCCCCAGCATTTT	CASSETTHGNQPQHF
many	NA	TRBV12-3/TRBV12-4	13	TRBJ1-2	TGTGCCAGCAGAACGACAGCTAACTATGGCTACACCTTC	CASRTTANYGYTF
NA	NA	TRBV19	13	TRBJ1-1	TGTGCCAGTAGTGTACCAGGCTTCACTGAAGCTTTCTTT	CASSVPGFTEAFF
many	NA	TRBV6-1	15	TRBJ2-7	TGTGCCAGCTCTCATTCAGGAGGGCCGGTCGAGGAGCAGTACTTC	CASSHSGGPVEEQYF
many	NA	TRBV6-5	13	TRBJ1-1	TGTGCCAGCTGCCGCGGGGATCGCACTGAAGCTTTCTTT	CASCRGDRTEAFF
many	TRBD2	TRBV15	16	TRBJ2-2	TGTGCCACCAGCAGAACCCTAGCGGGGGTAACCGGGGAGCTGTTTTTT	CATSRTLAGVTGELFF
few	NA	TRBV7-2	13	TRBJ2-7	TGTGCCAGCAGCTTGGCGGGGTTGGGGGAGCAGTACTTC	CASSLAGLGEQYF
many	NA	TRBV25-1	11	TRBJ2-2	TGTGCCAGCAGGGAGGGGGGGGAGCTGTTTTTT	CASREGGELFF
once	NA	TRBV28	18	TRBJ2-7	TGTGCCAGCAGTTCGAACCGGGGCGGCGGGATCAGCGGTGACGAGCAGTACTTC	CASSSNRGGGISGDEQYF
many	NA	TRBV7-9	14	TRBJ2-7	TGTGCCAGCAGCAACCAGGGTCCCTCCTACGAGCAGTACTTC	CASSNQGPSYEQYF
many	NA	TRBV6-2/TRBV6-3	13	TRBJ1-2	TGTGCCAGCAAGGATCGACTGAACTATGGCTACACCTTC	CASKDRLNYGYTF
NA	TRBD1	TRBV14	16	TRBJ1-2	TGTGCCAGCAGCCGCGGACAGGGACTATTCAACTATGGCTACACCTTC	CASSRGQGLFNYGYTF
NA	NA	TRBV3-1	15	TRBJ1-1	TGTGCCAGCAGCCAAGGTAGAGGGAGGAGTACTGAAGCTTTCTTT	CASSQGRGRSTEAFF
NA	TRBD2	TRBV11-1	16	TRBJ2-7	TGTGCCAGCAGCTTTTTGGGGACTAGCGGTACCTACGAGCAGTACTTC	CASSFLGTSGTYEQYF
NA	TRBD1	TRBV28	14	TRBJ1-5	TGTGCCAGCAGTTCCCAGGGGGTGCGGCAGCCCCAGCATTTT	CASSSQGVRQPQHF
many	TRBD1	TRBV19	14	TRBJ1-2	TGTGCCAGTATTGGCCAGGGGGCAAATTATGGCTACACCTTC	CASIGQGANYGYTF
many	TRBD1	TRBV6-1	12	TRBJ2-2	TGTGCCGGGACAGGATACACCGGGGAGCTGTTTTTT	CAGTGYTGELFF
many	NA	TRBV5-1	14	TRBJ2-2	TGCGCCAGCAGCTTGGCTGTTCTCACCGGGGAGCTGTTTTTT	CASSLAVLTGELFF
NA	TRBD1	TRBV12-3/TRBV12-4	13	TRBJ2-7	TGTGCCAGCAGCCACAGGGGCTACTACGAGCAGTACTTC	CASSHRGYYEQYF
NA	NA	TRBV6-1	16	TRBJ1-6	TGTGCCAGCAGAAAACAGGGCGGGTCCAATAATTCACCCCTCCACTTT	CASRKQGGSNNSPLHF
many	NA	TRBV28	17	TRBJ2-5	TGTGCCAGCAGTTTAACCTCCCCCCCGGCGGAGCAAGAGACCCAGTACTTC	CASSLTSPPAEQETQYF
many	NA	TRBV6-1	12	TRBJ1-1	TGTGCCAGCAGTGAATTTACCGCTGAAGCTTTCTTT	CASSEFTAEAFF
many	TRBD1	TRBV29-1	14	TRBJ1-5	TGCAGCGTGGGGGGACAGGGGCGAAATCAGCCCCAGCATTTT	CSVGGQGRNQPQHF
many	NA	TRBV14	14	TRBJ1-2	TGTGCCAGCAGCCAAGATTTGGCTTTCTATGGCTACACCTTC	CASSQDLAFYGYTF
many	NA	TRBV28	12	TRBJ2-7	TGTGCCAGCAGTTGGGGGGCCTACGAGCAGTACTTC	CASSWGAYEQYF
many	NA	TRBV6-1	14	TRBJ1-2	TGTGCCAGCAGTGACGGGACGGTAGATGATGGCTACACCTTC	CASSDGTVDDGYTF
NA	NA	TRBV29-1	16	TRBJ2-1	TGCAGCGTTGAAAGCGACGACAGAAGCTCCTACAATGAGCAGTTCTTC	CSVESDDRSSYNEQFF
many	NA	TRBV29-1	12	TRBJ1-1	TGCAGCGTTGAAGATGGATGGACTGAAGCTTTCTTT	CSVEDGWTEAFF
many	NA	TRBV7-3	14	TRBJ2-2	TGTGCCAGCAGCTTAAGGTGGTATGACGGGGAGCTGTTTTTT	CASSLRWYDGELFF
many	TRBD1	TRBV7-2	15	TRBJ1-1	TGTGCCAGCAGACTCAAGGGACAGTTGAACACTGAAGCTTTCTTT	CASRLKGQLNTEAFF
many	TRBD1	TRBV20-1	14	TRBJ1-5	TGCAGTGCTGGGGACAGGGCCACAAATCAGCCCCAGCATTTT	CSAGDRATNQPQHF
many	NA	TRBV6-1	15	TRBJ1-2	TGTGCCAGCAGTGAAGCGTATGCCAGGGGCTATGGCTACACCTTC	CASSEAYARGYGYTF
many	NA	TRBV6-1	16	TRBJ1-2	TGTGCCAGCAGTGAATTTTTGGGGGAGGCAGTCTATGGCTACACCTTC	CASSEFLGEAVYGYTF
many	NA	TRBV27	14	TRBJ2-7	TGTGCCAGCAGTGTGGGTTCCGGGGGCTACGAGCAGTACTTC	CASSVGSGGYEQYF
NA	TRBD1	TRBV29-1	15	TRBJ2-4	TGCAGCGTTGAAGGTCGACAGGGGACCGTGGACATTAAGTACTTC	CSVEGRQGTVDIKYF
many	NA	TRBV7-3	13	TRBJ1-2	TGTGCCAGCAGCTTAACGTTGGGGGATGGCTACACCTTC	CASSLTLGDGYTF
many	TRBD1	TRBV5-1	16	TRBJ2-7	TGCGCCAGCAGCTGGACCCGACAGGGGGCATGGAACGAGCAGTACTTC	CASSWTRQGAWNEQYF
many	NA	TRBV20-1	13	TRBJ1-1	TGCAGTGCTCGACGGACCATGAACACTGAAGCTTTCTTT	CSARRTMNTEAFF